Described below is a single TCR beta chain sequence and its context. This specimen belongs to a study of T cell changes during pregnancy in multiple sclerosis. TCRdb's copy holds only in-frame clones and misses some; the assay was immunoSEQ multiplex PCR. The table includes about 100,000 clones, around 94% detected once. The CDR3 length is 14 residues. V trimming: 6 bases; J trimming: 1 base; junction bases outside the gene matches: 5. Germline CDR1 MDHEN, CDR2 SYDVKM. The genes are TRBV28 and TRBJ1-1; 7 bases fit TRBD1. The starting material was peripheral blood, obtained in the second trimester of pregnancy. This TCR was sampled from a female donor with multiple sclerosis, enrolled in a pregnancy study. CDR3 region: CASRIGGPNTEAFF. The CDR3 bases are TGTGCCAGCAGGATAGGGGGCCCGAACACTGAAGCTTTCTTT.